This T cell receptor beta chain was recovered during a study of radiotherapy plus CTLA-4 blockade in lung cancer. TCRdb's copy holds only in-frame clones and misses some; the assay was immunoSEQ multiplex PCR. The top ten clones hold more than 9.5% of a sample with roughly 50,000 clones, 65% to 85% of them seen once. The study, taken as a whole, reports: Early clonal dynamics of blood T cells, together with interferon-beta, were reported as the best response predictor. Tumor-derived TCR clones expanded in blood after radiotherapy plus ipilimumab.

Of note for this clone: What it binds is not known.

Germline V gene data show CDR1 as SGDLS and CDR2 as YYNGEE. The CDR3 has 12 amino acids. V lost 4 bases to trimming and J lost 2 bases, with 5 bases between them. The rearrangement joins TRBV9 to TRBJ2-3; no clear D gene. The TCR sequence derives from a human donor with non-small cell lung cancer who had stable disease on radiotherapy plus ipilimumab. The material was peripheral blood, obtained from a patient treated with radiotherapy plus ipilimumab. The chain's CDR3 is CASSQNTDTQYF. The CDR3 DNA reads TGTGCCAGCAGCCAAAACACAGATACGCAGTATTTT. Filled out from reference TRBV9 and TRBJ2-3, the complete variable domain reads DSGVTQTPKHLITATGQRVTLRCSPRSGDLSVYWYQQSLDQGLQFLIQYYNGEERAKGNILERFSAQQFPDLHSELNLSSLELGDSALYFCASSQNTDTQYFGPGTRLTVL.